This T cell receptor (beta chain) came from a study of cytomegalovirus exposure and HLA in healthy donors. This CDR3 is 14 amino acids long. Germline loops: CDR1 SQVTM, CDR2 ANQGSEA. V trimming: 7 bases; J trimming: 9 bases; junction bases outside the gene matches: 11. The PCR made use of 60 Vbeta and 13 Jbeta primers. Sequenced by immunoSEQ multiplex PCR; TCRdb stores in-frame clones only, minus some. This sample has 120,000 or so clones, with 80% found just once. Note on this clone: Antigen unknown.

General study findings and limits: In a later analysis, approximately 15,000 TCR beta sequences were associated with HLA alleles at 0.05 false discovery rate.

The origin of this receptor is a man aged 25 to 45 in good health and CMV-seronegative. The sequenced material came from PBMCs. This rearrangement joins TRBV29-1 to TRBJ2-1; 11 bases are a match to TRBD1. CDR3 region: CSAPVGTGGGEQFF. The DNA of the CDR3 is TGCAGCGCCCCTGTCGGGACAGGGGGGGGTGAGCAGTTCTTC.